This TCR beta chain is from a study of cytomegalovirus exposure and HLA in healthy donors. The PCR ran on 60 Vbeta and 13 Jbeta primers. TCRdb's copy holds only in-frame clones and misses some; the assay was immunoSEQ multiplex PCR. The table records around 100,000 clones, approximately 60% of them present only once. CDR1 is LNHNV and CDR2 is YYDKDF in the germline V gene (reference sequence). Trimming removed 0 bases from V and 0 bases from J, with 7 bases in between. CDR3 size: 15 residues. The V and J genes are TRBV15 and TRBJ2-3; D gene ambiguous. The sequence came from a woman aged 25 to 39 in good health and CMV-seronegative. The sequencing sample was made of PBMCs. CDR3: CATSRDPTSTDTQYF. DNA of the CDR3: TGTGCCACCAGCAGAGATCCCACTAGCACAGATACGCAGTATTTT.